The clone carrying this TCR beta chain was counted only a few times. Its antigen is as yet unknown. The sample comes from a study of radiation and T cells in renal cell carcinoma. Turning to the study itself: Nephrectomy followed 15 Gy stereotactic body radiation by 4 weeks. General study findings and limits: Baseline intratumoral clonotype presence is unknown without pretreatment biopsies.

Repertoires were generated with immunoSEQ multiplex PCR, while TCRdb's copy carries only in-frame clones and drops some. The table shows 130,000 or so clones, with approximately 82% occurring only once. Time point specified: baseline pretreatment blood. Treatment reported: 15 Gy SBRT to primary tumor, nephrectomy 4 weeks later. This CDR3 is 14 amino acids long. Germline V gene sequence: CDR1 MDHEN, CDR2 SYDVKM. V was clipped by 6 bases and J by 3 bases, with 14 bases between them. V usage is TRBV28 and J usage is TRBJ1-1, with D perhaps matching TRBD1 (5 bases). The TCR sequence derives from a woman aged 45 to 65 with renal cell carcinoma. The material was blood, obtained from a patient whose treatment included radiotherapy and nephrectomy. The CDR3 protein is CASRSGDRDTEAFF. The DNA of the CDR3 is TGTGCCAGCAGATCCGGTGACAGAGACACTGAAGCTTTCTTT.